The 10 T cell receptor beta chains below were found in one sample sequenced in a study of low-dose radiotherapy and immunotherapy resistance in tumors (dated by TCRdb to between 2022 and 2023). The meaning of the sample's time point label: before trial treatment. These reads were obtained on an Illumina HiSeq 2500. To make first-strand cDNA, Superscript III was used along with a set of TRAV- and TRBV-specific primers so that both the TCRalpha and TCRbeta chains were covered. TCRs were amplified with Phusion for around 20 PCR cycles using a constant-region primer together with the adapter attached to the V primers. TCRdb reprocessed the public reads (quality trimming at Q25 with fastp, clone calling with MiXCR) and kept in-frame beta chains. Each CDR3 protein appears once, grouped with its most common genes and DNA. Across this sample there are 55,000 to 65,000 distinct CDR3 sequences, with more than 20% seen only once. The ten largest clones add up to about 7% of the sample.

Sequenced here: PBMCs, sampled before treatment. These receptors originate from a male donor with rectosigmoid adenocarcinoma.

The CDR3 here is CSARTAYGYTF. CDR3 coding DNA: TGCAGCGCTCGGACAGCATACGGCTACACCTTC. The chain couples TRBV29-1 to TRBJ1-2, with D perhaps matching TRBD1 (6 bases). The V gene's germline CDR1 is SQVTM and CDR2 ANQGSEA. V dropped 7 bases and J dropped 8 bases, with 14 bases sitting between them. This CDR3 comprises 11 residues.

The chain recombines TRBV12-3 or TRBV12-4 with TRBJ2-7, with D tentatively TRBD1 (5 bases). This CDR3 is 13 amino acids long. The V and J ends lost 6 bases and 2 bases respectively, with 11 bases between them. CDR3 loop: CASRPRETYEQYF. CDR3 DNA sequence: TGTGCCAGCAGACCCAGGGAAACCTACGAGCAGTACTTC.

This clonotype appeared many times. The chain has TRBV12-3 or TRBV12-4 and TRBJ2-1; D gene unclear. The CDR3 runs 11 residues. The V end lost 4 bases, the J end lost 6 bases, and 4 bases lay between the germline ends. The CDR3 nucleotides are TGTGCCAGCAGTTATAGCAATGAGCAGTTCTTC. It translates to CASSYSNEQFF.

This clonotype has ten or more counts. The chain links TRBV4-3 to TRBJ1-5; D might be TRBD1 (6 bases). CDR3 length: 15 residues. Trimming shortened V by 0 bases and J by 8 bases, and 14 bases separated the two germline ends. Germline values: CDR1 LGHNA, CDR2 YSLEER. The CDR3 DNA follows: TGCGCCAGCAGCCAAGATCTAGGCAGGGGAGAGCCCCAGCATTTT. Protein product: CASSQDLGRGEPQHF.

This clonotype was counted a few times. The chain joins TRBV6-5 to TRBJ2-1; a weak D match, TRBD1 (6 bases). The CDR3 loop spans 14 amino acids. The germline V and J ends were trimmed by 5 bases and 5 bases, with 13 bases remaining between them. The germline V gene encodes CDR1 MNHEY and CDR2 SVGAGI. CDR3 amino acids: CASSPRTENNEQFF. The DNA for the CDR3 is TGTGCCAGCAGTCCACGGACAGAAAACAATGAGCAGTTCTTC.

The J gene is TRBJ2-1, the V gene TRBV5-1, with a weak D call TRBD1 (6 bases). V lost 4 bases to trimming and J lost 4 bases, with 15 bases between them. The V gene's germline CDR1 is SGHRS and CDR2 YFSETQ. The CDR3 loop spans 15 amino acids. CDR3 nucleotide sequence: TGCGCCAGCAGCGTCACCGGGACAACTTACAATGAGCAGTTCTTC. Amino acids: CASSVTGTTYNEQFF.

This clonotype came up many times. The genes are TRBV6-4 and TRBJ2-6, with unresolved D. The CDR3 runs to 14 residues. Trimming pared 3 bases from V and 1 base from J, leaving 4 bases between. The V gene's germline CDR1 is MRHNA and CDR2 SNTAGT. CDR3 bases: TGTGCCAGCAGTGAGGAATCTGGGGCCAACGTCCTGACTTTC. Amino acids: CASSEESGANVLTF.

Many counts were recorded for this clonotype. The V and J genes are TRBV4-2 and TRBJ2-5; D is unresolved. Germline V gene data show CDR1 as LGHNA and CDR2 as YNFKEQ. The CDR3 is made up of 14 amino acids. The V end was cut by 1 base, the J end by 1 base, with 7 bases between. The CDR3 DNA reads as TGTGCCAGCAGCCAAGGGTTTGGCCAAGAGACCCAGTACTTC. This translates into CASSQGFGQETQYF.

This clonotype is a singleton in its sample. Given a far larger clone just one base away, this is likely a sequencing read error. Here the CDR3 reads CASSLEGGGETQFF. CDR3 nucleotide sequence: TGTGCCAGCAGCCTCGAGGGAGGTGGCGAGACCCAGTTCTTC. The J gene is TRBJ2-1, the V gene TRBV28; D might be TRBD2 (6 bases). Trimming took 6 bases from V and 13 from J, leaving 22 bases between them. This CDR3 comprises 14 residues. The germline CDR1 and CDR2 sequences are MDHEN and SYDVKM. Complete variable domain (other parts from reference TRBV28 and TRBJ2-1): DVKVTQSSRYLVKRTGEKVFLECVQDMDHENMFWYRQDPGLGLRLIYFSYDVKMKEKGDIPEGYSVSREKKERFSLILESASTNQTSMYLCASSLEGGGETQFFGPGTRLTVL.

This clonotype has a count of ten or more. CDR3 residues: CASSISTGVSYEQYF. The CDR3 DNA is TGTGCCAGTAGTATCTCCACAGGTGTATCCTACGAGCAGTACTTC. The V and J genes are TRBV19 and TRBJ2-7; TRBD1 is a possible D gene (5 bases). With 3 bases removed from V and 1 base from J, the gap between germline ends came to 13 bases. The CDR3 runs 15 residues. CDR1 and CDR2 (germline): LNHDA, SQIVND (reference sequence).